This T cell receptor (beta chain) was found in a study of beta chain features in type 1 diabetes. Study-wide points: Type 1 diabetes patients showed a moderate but significant shortening of TCRB CDR3s in all four CD4+ subsets.

On this clone itself: Its specificity is not known.

Of the isolated RNA, all was reverse transcribed, and so the sequenced material was expressed TCRB transcripts. The data were produced by immunoSEQ multiplex PCR, yet TCRdb's version contains in-frame clones alone and is incomplete. The sample has 500,000 to 800,000 clones; 9.5% to 15% are singletons. This CDR3 region has 15 residues. V lost 3 bases, J lost 0 bases, and 12 bases lay in between. Germline CDR1 ENHRY, CDR2 SYGVKD. The chain joins TRBV10-3 to TRBJ2-7; D may be TRBD1 (5 bases). This clonotype was obtained from a man younger than 45 with type 1 diabetes. Sequencing input: naive CD4+ T cells from blood. The CDR3 region has the DNA TGTGCCATCAGTGACCTCCAGGGCAGCTCCTACGAGCAGTACTTC. It specifies CAISDLQGSSYEQYF.